Presented here are 3 T cell receptor beta chains from one specimen sequenced in a study of shared clonotypes between healthy human individuals. Clones were read by immunoSEQ multiplex PCR, and TCRdb kept only the in-frame ones, dropping some. The table has 1 million to 1.2 million clones, about 80% seen once. The material sequenced was memory CD4+ T cells from PBMCs. Subset: CD45RA-negative fraction. The receptors here all came from a man aged 18 to 30 in good health. Some clones in this sample may be carry-over from other donors' samples.

The chain has TRBV29-1 and TRBJ1-1; 11 bases are a match to TRBD1. The CDR3 is made up of 11 amino acids. V was pared by 7 bases and J by 10 bases, with 5 bases of the junction left unmatched. Germline loops: CDR1 SQVTM, CDR2 ANQGSEA. The CDR3 reads CSAPGQGGAFF. The DNA for the CDR3 is TGCAGCGCACCGGGACAGGGGGGAGCTTTCTTT.

DNA of the CDR3: TGTGCCAGCAGCCAAGAAAGTGCCGGGGCCAACGTCCTGACTTTC. This translates into CASSQESAGANVLTF. The rearrangement links TRBV4-2 to TRBJ2-6, with D uncertain. In germline, CDR1 is LGHNA, CDR2 YNFKEQ. CDR3 length: 15 amino acids. V was trimmed by 0 bases and J by 4 bases, leaving 7 bases between them.

This rearrangement joins TRBV11-1 to TRBJ1-1; D perhaps matches TRBD1 (6 bases). CDR1 is SGHAT and CDR2 is FQDESV in the germline V gene (reference sequence). The CDR3 loop spans 15 amino acids. The germline V and J ends were trimmed by 1 base and 6 bases, with 15 bases remaining between them. This chain's CDR3 is CASSLDQGPDSEAFF. The DNA of the CDR3 is TGTGCCAGCAGCTTAGACCAGGGGCCAGATTCTGAAGCTTTCTTT.